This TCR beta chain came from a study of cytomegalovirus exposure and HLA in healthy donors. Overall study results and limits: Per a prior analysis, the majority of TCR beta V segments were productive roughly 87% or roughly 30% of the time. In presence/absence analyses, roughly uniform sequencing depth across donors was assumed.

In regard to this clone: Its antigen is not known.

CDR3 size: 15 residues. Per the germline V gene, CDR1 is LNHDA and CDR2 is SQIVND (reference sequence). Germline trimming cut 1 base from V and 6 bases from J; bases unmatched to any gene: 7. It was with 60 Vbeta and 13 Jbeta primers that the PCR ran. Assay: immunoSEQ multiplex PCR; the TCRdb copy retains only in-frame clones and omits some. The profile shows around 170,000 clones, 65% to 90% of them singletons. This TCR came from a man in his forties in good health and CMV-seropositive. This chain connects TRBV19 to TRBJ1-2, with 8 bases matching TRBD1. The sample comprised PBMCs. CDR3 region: CASSIAATGEHGYTF. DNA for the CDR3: TGTGCCAGTAGTATAGCCGCGACAGGGGAGCATGGCTACACCTTC. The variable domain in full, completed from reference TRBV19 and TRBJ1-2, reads DGGITQSPKYLFRKEGQNVTLSCEQNLNHDAMYWYRQDPGQGLRLIYYSQIVNDFQKGDIAEGYSVSREKKESFPLTVTSAQKNPTAFYLCASSIAATGEHGYTFGSGTRLTVV.